This T cell receptor beta chain comes out of a study of control samples from healthy donors and cancer patients. Assay: immunoSEQ multiplex PCR; the TCRdb copy retains only in-frame clones and omits some. The sample yields fewer than 500,000 clones, 90% seen once. The sequence was obtained from a man aged 40-49 years with head and neck cancer. The sample comprised PBMCs.

CDR3 protein: CASSVSAEQETQYF. In DNA, the CDR3 is TGTGCCAGCAGTGTGTCGGCAGAACAAGAGACCCAGTACTTC. This chain uses TRBV25-1 with TRBJ2-5; no clear D gene. V dropped 4 bases and J dropped 2 bases, with 11 bases sitting between them. The CDR3 consists of 14 residues. The germline V gene encodes CDR1 MGHDK and CDR2 SYGVNS.